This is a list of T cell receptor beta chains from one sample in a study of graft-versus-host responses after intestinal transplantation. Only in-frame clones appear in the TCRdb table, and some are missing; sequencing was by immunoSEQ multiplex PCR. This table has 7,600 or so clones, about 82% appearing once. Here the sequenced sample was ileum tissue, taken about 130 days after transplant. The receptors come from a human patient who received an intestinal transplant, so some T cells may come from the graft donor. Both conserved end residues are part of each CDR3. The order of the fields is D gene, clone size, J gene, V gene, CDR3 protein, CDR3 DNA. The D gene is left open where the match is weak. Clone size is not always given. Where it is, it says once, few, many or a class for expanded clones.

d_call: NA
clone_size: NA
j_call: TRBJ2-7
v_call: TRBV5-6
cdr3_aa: CASSLVGSPYEQYF
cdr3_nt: TGTGCCAGCAGCCTCGTGGGCTCCCCCTACGAGCAGTACTTC

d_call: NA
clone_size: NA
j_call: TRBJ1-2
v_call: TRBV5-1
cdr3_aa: CASSLVGDGYTF
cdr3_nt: TGCGCCAGCAGCTTGGTGGGAGATGGCTACACCTTC

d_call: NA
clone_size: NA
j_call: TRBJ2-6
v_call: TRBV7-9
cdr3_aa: CASRQSRANVLTF
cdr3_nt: TGTGCCAGCAGACAAAGTCGGGCCAACGTCCTGACTTTC

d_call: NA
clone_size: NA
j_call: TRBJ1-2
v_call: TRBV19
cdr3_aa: CASSTGASGYTF
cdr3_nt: TGTGCCAGTAGCACGGGGGCCAGTGGCTACACCTTC

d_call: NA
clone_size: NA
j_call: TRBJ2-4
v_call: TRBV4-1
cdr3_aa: CASSQFREYIQYF
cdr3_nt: TGCGCCAGCAGCCAATTCAGGGAGTACATTCAGTACTTC

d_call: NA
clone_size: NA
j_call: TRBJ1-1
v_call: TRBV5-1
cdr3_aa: CASSFQGRDTEAFF
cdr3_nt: TGCGCCAGCAGCTTCCAGGGCAGGGACACTGAAGCTTTCTTT

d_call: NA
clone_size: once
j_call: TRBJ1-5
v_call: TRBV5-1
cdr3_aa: CASSLGGTNNQPQHF
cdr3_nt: TGCGCCAGCAGCTTGGGCGGCACAAACAATCAGCCCCAGCATTTT

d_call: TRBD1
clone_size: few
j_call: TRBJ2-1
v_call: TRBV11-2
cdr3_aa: CASSATGGFGNEQFF
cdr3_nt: TGTGCCAGCAGCGCAACAGGGGGGTTCGGGAATGAGCAGTTCTTC

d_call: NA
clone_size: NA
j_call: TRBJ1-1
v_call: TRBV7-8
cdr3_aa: CASSLRTGNTEAFF
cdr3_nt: TGTGCCAGCAGCCTCAGGACCGGGAACACTGAAGCTTTCTTT

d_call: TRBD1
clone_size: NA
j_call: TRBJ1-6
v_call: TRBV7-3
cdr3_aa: CASSRGQYNSPLHF
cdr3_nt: TGTGCCAGCAGCCGGGGACAGTACAATTCACCCCTCCACTTT

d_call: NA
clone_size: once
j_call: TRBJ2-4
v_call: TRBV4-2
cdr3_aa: CASSQRRDGDIQYF
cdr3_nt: TGTGCCAGCAGCCAACGGCGGGATGGAGACATTCAGTACTTC

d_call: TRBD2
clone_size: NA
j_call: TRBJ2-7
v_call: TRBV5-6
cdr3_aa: CASSLAGPLTEQYF
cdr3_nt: TGTGCCAGCAGCTTAGCGGGGCCTCTTACCGAGCAGTACTTC

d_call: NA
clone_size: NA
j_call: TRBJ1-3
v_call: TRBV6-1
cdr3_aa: CASTWGSVNTIYF
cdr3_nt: TGTGCCAGCACCTGGGGATCGGTAAACACCATATATTTT

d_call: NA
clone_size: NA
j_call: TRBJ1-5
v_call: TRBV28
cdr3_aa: CASSTQVRPQHF
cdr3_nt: TGTGCCAGCAGCACTCAGGTTCGGCCCCAGCATTTT

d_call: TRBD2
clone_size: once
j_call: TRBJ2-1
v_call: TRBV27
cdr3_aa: CASSLGHGRGYNEQFF
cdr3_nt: TGTGCCAGCTCATTAGGGCACGGGAGGGGATACAATGAGCAGTTCTTC

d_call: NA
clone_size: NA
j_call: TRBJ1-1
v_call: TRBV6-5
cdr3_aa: CASSYSKGGTEAFF
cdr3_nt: TGTGCCAGCAGTTACTCTAAGGGGGGCACTGAAGCTTTCTTT

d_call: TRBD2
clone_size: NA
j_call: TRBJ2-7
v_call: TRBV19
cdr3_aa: CASSLSGSSSYEQYF
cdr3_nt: TGTGCCAGTAGTCTTAGCGGGAGTTCATCCTACGAGCAGTACTTC

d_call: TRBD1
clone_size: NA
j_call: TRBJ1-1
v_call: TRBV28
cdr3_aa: CATQVTGDTEAFF
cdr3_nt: TGTGCCACCCAGGTGACAGGGGACACTGAAGCTTTCTTT

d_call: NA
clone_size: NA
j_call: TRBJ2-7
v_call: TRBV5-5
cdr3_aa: CASSRSTGYEQYF
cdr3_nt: TGTGCCAGCAGCCGCTCGACAGGCTACGAGCAGTACTTC

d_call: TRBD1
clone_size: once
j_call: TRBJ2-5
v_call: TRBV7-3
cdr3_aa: CASSLTGQVQIGETQYF
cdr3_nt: TGTGCCAGCAGCTTAACTGGACAGGTCCAAATAGGAGAGACCCAGTACTTC

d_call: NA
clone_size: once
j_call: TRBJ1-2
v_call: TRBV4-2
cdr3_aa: CASSLGDGDFYGYTF
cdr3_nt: TGTGCCAGCAGCCTCGGGGACGGTGACTTCTATGGCTACACCTTC

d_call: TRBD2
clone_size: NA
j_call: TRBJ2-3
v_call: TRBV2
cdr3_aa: CASRGGGYSTDTQYF
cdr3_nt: TGTGCCAGCAGAGGCGGGGGGTATAGCACAGATACGCAGTATTTT

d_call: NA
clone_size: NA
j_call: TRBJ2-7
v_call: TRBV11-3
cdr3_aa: CASSLKTTSYEQYF
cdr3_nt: TGTGCCAGCAGCTTAAAAACTACGTCCTACGAGCAGTACTTC

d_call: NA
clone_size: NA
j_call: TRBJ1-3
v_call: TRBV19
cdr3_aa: CASSIVLSGNTIYF
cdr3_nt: TGTGCCAGTAGTATAGTCCTCTCTGGAAACACCATATATTTT

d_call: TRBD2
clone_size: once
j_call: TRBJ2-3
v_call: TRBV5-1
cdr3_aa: CASSLSLAGTDTQYF
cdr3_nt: TGCGCCAGCAGCTTGTCCCTAGCGGGCACAGATACGCAGTATTTT

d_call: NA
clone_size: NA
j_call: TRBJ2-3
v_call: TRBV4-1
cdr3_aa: CASSQDVVSRTDTQYF
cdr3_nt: TGCGCCAGCAGCCAAGATGTAGTTTCCCGCACAGATACGCAGTATTTT